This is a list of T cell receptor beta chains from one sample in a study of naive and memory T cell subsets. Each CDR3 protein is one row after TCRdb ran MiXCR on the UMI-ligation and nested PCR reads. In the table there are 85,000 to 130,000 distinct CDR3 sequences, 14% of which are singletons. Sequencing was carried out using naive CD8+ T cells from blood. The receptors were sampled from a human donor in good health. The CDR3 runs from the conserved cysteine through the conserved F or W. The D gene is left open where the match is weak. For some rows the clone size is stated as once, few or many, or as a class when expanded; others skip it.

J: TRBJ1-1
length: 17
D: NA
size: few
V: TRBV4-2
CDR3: CASSQVARGADKTEAFF
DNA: TGTGCCAGCAGCCAAGTCGCGAGAGGGGCTGACAAGACTGAAGCTTTCTTT

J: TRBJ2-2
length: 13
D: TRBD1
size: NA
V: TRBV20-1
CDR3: CSVEDRESGELFF
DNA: TGCAGTGTCGAGGACAGGGAATCCGGGGAGCTGTTTTTT

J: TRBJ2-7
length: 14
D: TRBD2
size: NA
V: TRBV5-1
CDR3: CASSFGTSEYEQYF
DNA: TGCGCCAGCAGCTTTGGGACTAGCGAATACGAGCAGTACTTC

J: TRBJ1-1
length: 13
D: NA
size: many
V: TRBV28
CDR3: CASSLHRNTEAFF
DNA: TGTGCCAGCAGTTTACACAGGAACACTGAAGCTTTCTTT

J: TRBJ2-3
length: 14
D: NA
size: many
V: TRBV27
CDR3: CASSLNVGTDTQYF
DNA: TGTGCCAGCAGTTTAAATGTTGGCACAGATACGCAGTATTTT

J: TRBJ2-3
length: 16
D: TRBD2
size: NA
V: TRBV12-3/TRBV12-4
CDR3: CASSFPLSGSSDTQYF
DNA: TGTGCCAGCAGTTTTCCCCTTAGCGGGAGTTCAGATACGCAGTATTTT

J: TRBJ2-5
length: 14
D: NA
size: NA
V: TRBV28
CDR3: CASSPGTLQETQYF
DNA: TGTGCCAGCAGTCCAGGGACTCTTCAAGAGACCCAGTACTTC

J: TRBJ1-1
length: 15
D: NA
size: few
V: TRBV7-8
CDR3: CASSLALGQNTEAFF
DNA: TGTGCCAGCAGCTTAGCGCTTGGGCAGAACACTGAAGCTTTCTTT

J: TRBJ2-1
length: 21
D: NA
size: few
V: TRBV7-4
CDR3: CASSLRTQGSTSPSSYNEQFF
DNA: TGTGCCAGCAGCCTACGAACACAGGGCTCGACTAGCCCGAGCTCCTACAATGAGCAGTTCTTC

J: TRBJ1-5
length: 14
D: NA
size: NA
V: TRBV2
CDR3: CASSGGAADQPQHF
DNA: TGTGCCAGCAGTGGGGGGGCAGCGGATCAGCCCCAGCATTTT

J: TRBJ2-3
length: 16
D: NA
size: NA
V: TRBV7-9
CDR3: CASSLVEAWGTDTQYF
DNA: TGTGCCAGCAGCTTAGTAGAGGCATGGGGCACAGATACGCAGTATTTT

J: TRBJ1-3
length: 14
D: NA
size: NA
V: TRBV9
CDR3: CASMKGDSGNTIYF
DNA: TGTGCCAGCATGAAGGGGGACTCTGGAAACACCATATATTTT

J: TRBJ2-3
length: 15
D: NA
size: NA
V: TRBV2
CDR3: CASSEAWQGTDTQYF
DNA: TGTGCCAGCAGTGAAGCGTGGCAGGGCACAGATACGCAGTATTTT

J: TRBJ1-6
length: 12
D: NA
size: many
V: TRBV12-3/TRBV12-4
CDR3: CASSARTEPLHF
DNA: TGTGCCAGCAGTGCCCGGACGGAGCCCCTCCACTTT

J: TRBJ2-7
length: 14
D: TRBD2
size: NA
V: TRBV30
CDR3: CAWTQTSGSYEQYF
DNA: TGTGCCTGGACCCAGACTAGCGGGAGTTACGAGCAGTACTTC

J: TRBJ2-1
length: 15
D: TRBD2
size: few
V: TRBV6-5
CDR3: CASSLDGRQDNEQFF
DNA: TGTGCCAGCAGTTTGGACGGGAGGCAAGACAATGAGCAGTTCTTC

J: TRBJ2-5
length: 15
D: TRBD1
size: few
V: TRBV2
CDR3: CASSEGGQGIKTQYF
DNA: TGTGCCAGCAGTGAAGGCGGACAGGGGATAAAGACCCAGTACTTC

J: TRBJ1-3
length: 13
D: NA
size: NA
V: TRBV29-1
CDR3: CSVEMQDENTIYF
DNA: TGCAGCGTTGAAATGCAGGACGAGAACACCATATATTTT

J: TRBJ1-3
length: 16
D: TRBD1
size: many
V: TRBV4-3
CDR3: CASSQEDRGLGNTIYF
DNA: TGCGCCAGCAGCCAAGAGGACAGGGGGCTAGGAAACACCATATATTTT

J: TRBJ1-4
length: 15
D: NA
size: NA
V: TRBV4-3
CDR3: CASSQDRGVAGKLFF
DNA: TGCGCCAGCAGCCAAGATCGGGGAGTAGCCGGAAAACTGTTTTTT

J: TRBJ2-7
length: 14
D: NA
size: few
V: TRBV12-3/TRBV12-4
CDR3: CASSSTRRSYEQYF
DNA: TGTGCCAGCAGTTCGACACGAAGATCCTACGAGCAGTACTTC

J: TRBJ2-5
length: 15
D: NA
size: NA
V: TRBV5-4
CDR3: CASSPAWTAQETQYF
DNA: TGTGCCAGCAGCCCAGCGTGGACCGCGCAAGAGACCCAGTACTTC

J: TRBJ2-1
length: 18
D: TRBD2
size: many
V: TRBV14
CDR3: CASSQDHFSGGLLDEQFF
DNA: TGTGCCAGCAGCCAAGATCATTTTTCGGGAGGGCTTTTGGATGAGCAGTTCTTC

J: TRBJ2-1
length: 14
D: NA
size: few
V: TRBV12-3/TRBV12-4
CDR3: CASTIPGFYNEQFF
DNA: TGTGCCAGCACCATCCCCGGGTTTTACAATGAGCAGTTCTTC

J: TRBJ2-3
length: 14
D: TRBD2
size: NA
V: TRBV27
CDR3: CASMGLAGADTQYF
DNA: TGTGCCAGCATGGGACTAGCGGGAGCCGATACGCAGTATTTT

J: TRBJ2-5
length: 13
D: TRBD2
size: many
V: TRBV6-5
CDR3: CASSLAGRETQYF
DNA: TGTGCCAGCAGCTTAGCGGGCCGCGAGACCCAGTACTTC

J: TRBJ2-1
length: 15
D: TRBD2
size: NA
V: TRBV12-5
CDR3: CASGLVLAGRTEQFF
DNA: TGTGCTAGTGGTTTGGTACTAGCGGGAAGGACAGAGCAGTTCTTC

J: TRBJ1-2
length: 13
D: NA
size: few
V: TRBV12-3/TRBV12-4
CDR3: CASSLVTWEGYTF
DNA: TGTGCCAGCAGCCTTGTGACTTGGGAGGGCTACACCTTC

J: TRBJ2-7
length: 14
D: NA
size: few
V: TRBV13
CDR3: CASSSTGSSGEQYF
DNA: TGTGCCAGCAGCTCAACAGGGAGCTCGGGCGAGCAGTACTTC

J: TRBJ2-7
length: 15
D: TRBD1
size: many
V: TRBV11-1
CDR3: CASSPTTGGPYEQYF
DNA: TGTGCCAGCAGCCCGACGACAGGGGGCCCGTACGAGCAGTACTTC

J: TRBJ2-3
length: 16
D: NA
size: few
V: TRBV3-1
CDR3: CASSQRLPGATDTQYF
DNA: TGTGCCAGCAGCCAACGCTTACCGGGGGCCACAGATACGCAGTATTTT

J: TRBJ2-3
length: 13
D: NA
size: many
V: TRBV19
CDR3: CASSHRDKDTQYF
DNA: TGTGCCAGTAGTCACCGGGACAAAGATACGCAGTATTTT

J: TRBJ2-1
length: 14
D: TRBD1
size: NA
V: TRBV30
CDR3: CAYTGVDNYNEQFF
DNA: TGTGCCTATACAGGGGTGGATAACTACAATGAGCAGTTCTTC

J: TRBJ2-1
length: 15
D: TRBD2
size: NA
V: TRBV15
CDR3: CATSPTSAMYNEQFF
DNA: TGTGCCACCAGCCCGACTAGCGCGATGTACAATGAGCAGTTCTTC

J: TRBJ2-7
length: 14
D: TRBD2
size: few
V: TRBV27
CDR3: CASSSTSGSYEQYF
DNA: TGTGCCAGCAGTTCAACTAGCGGGAGCTACGAGCAGTACTTC

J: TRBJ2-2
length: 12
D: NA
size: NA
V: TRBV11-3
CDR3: CASCGVTGELFF
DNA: TGTGCCAGCTGTGGAGTCACCGGGGAGCTGTTTTTT

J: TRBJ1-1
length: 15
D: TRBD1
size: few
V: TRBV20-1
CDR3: CSATGGEGGYTEAFF
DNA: TGCAGTGCTACAGGGGGCGAGGGCGGTTATACTGAAGCTTTCTTT

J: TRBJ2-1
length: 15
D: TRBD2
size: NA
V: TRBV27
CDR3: CASSLVGLAGNEQFF
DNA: TGTGCCAGCAGTTTAGTGGGACTAGCGGGAAATGAGCAGTTCTTC

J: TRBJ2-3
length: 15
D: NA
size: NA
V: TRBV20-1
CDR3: CSARDPSASTDTQYF
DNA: TGCAGTGCTAGAGACCCTAGCGCTAGCACAGATACGCAGTATTTT

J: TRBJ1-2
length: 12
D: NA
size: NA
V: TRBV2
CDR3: CASSGQNYGYTF
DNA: TGTGCCAGCAGTGGACAGAACTATGGCTACACCTTC

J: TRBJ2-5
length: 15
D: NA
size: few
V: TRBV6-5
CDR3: CASRQYTGLGETQYF
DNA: TGTGCCAGCAGACAGTACACAGGGCTCGGGGAGACCCAGTACTTC

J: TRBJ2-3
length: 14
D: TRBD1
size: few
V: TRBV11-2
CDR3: CASSQTGGTDTQYF
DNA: TGTGCCAGCAGCCAGACAGGGGGAACAGATACGCAGTATTTT

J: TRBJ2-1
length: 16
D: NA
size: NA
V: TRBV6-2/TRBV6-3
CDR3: CASSYKGLSVPMEQFF
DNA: TGTGCCAGCAGTTACAAGGGACTTTCCGTCCCCATGGAGCAGTTCTTC